Listed below are T cell receptor beta chains from one sample, sequenced in a study of a mutant IDH1 vaccine in newly diagnosed glioma. Which antigens these TCRs recognize remains unknown. Profiling relied on immunoSEQ multiplex PCR, and the TCRdb table lists in-frame clones only, not all of them. The sample shows around 60,000 clones, roughly 81% of them seen only once. The sample was PBMCs, taken from a glioma patient whose treatment included an IDH1 peptide vaccine. The origin of the receptors is a man in his forties with glioma. Both conserved end residues are part of each CDR3. Each record gives: CDR3 DNA, CDR3 protein, J gene, D gene, V gene, clone size. The D gene is left open where the match is weak. Clone size appears in some rows only: once, few, many, or a class for an expanded clone.

TGTGCCAGCAGGTCGGAGTTCTACGAGCAGTACTTC CASRSEFYEQYF TRBJ2-7 NA TRBV25-1 NA
TGTGCCTGGACGGGGGCCAGGAACACTGAAGCTTTCTTT CAWTGARNTEAFF TRBJ1-1 NA TRBV30 few
TGTGCCACGAGCCCCGGTTTCCGGGACAATGAGCAGTTCTTC CATSPGFRDNEQFF TRBJ2-1 NA TRBV2 NA
TGTGCCAGCAGCTTAGGAGGGGTTGGTGAAAAACTGTTTTTT CASSLGGVGEKLFF TRBJ1-4 NA TRBV5-4 NA
TGTGCCAGCAGCTTAGCGGGGGCCTACGAGCAGTACTTC CASSLAGAYEQYF TRBJ2-7 NA TRBV11-2 NA
TGTGCCAGCAGTTCCCAGGGCTACGAGCAGTACTTC CASSSQGYEQYF TRBJ2-7 NA TRBV27 NA
TGTGCCAGCTCACGGTACGAGCGCGGGCCCCCGGACGATGAGCAGTTCTTC CASSRYERGPPDDEQFF TRBJ2-1 NA TRBV18 few
TGTGCCAGCAGCTTAGATGGCAGGAGGGAGCAGCCCCAGCATTTT CASSLDGRREQPQHF TRBJ1-5 NA TRBV7-9 NA
TGTGCCAGCCAAAAGACTAGCGGTTCCTACGAGCAGTACTTC CASQKTSGSYEQYF TRBJ2-7 TRBD2 TRBV18 few
TGTGCCATCGGAGCGGGCACTAATGAAAAACTGTTTTTT CAIGAGTNEKLFF TRBJ1-4 NA TRBV10-3 NA
TGTGCCAGCAGCCACGGACAGGGCCGTACGCGGCCCCAGCATTTT CASSHGQGRTRPQHF TRBJ1-5 TRBD1 TRBV5-6 NA
TGTGCCAGTATGTCTAGCGGGTTATACAATGAGCAGTTCTTC CASMSSGLYNEQFF TRBJ2-1 TRBD2 TRBV19 NA
TGTGCCAGCAGTGGGGACAGGATCTACGAGCAGTACTTC CASSGDRIYEQYF TRBJ2-7 TRBD1 TRBV6-1 few
TGCAGCGTTGGGGGGGGCGGCGGAGTCTACAATGAGCAGTTCTTC CSVGGGGGVYNEQFF TRBJ2-1 NA TRBV29-1 NA
TGTGCCATCAGCACCGGACTCACAGATACGCAGTATTTT CAISTGLTDTQYF TRBJ2-3 NA TRBV10-3 NA
TGTGCCAGCAGTTCAGCGGGGCTGAGCTACGAGCAGTACTTC CASSSAGLSYEQYF TRBJ2-7 TRBD2 TRBV6-6 NA
TGTGCCAGTAGCCCCCGGGCGGGGATCTCTGGAAACACCATATATTTT CASSPRAGISGNTIYF TRBJ1-3 NA TRBV19 NA
TGTGCCAGCAGTTTATCCCAAAGAACCTACGAGCAGTACTTC CASSLSQRTYEQYF TRBJ2-7 NA TRBV28 NA
TGCAGCGTTCGCGTCTCCTACGAGCAGTACTTC CSVRVSYEQYF TRBJ2-7 NA TRBV29-1 NA
TGTGCCAGCAGTCGGGACCACGGCACCGGGGAGCTGTTTTTT CASSRDHGTGELFF TRBJ2-2 NA TRBV27 NA
TGTGCTAGTGGTCCCGACGGGGCGGGCAATCAGCCCCAGCATTTT CASGPDGAGNQPQHF TRBJ1-5 NA TRBV12-5 few
TGCAGTGCTAGAGATGGGGAAAAACTGTTTTTT CSARDGEKLFF TRBJ1-4 NA TRBV20-1 few
TGTGCCTGGAGTCAGAGACAGGGGGCCCTGTTCACTGAAGCTTTCTTT CAWSQRQGALFTEAFF TRBJ1-1 TRBD1 TRBV30 NA
TGTGCCAGCAGCTTAGATAAGGGCTACGAGCAGTACTTC CASSLDKGYEQYF TRBJ2-7 NA TRBV7-9 NA
TGTGCCTGGAGTTGGGACAGGGGGGACAATGAGCAGTTCTTC CAWSWDRGDNEQFF TRBJ2-1 TRBD1 TRBV30 NA
TGTGCCAGCAGCCGGCGGGCCCAGGGCGTCGATGGCTACACCTTC CASSRRAQGVDGYTF TRBJ1-2 NA TRBV7-2 NA
TGTGCCAGCAGTTACTCAGGGGATGCTGGTGACGAGCAGTACTTC CASSYSGDAGDEQYF TRBJ2-7 NA TRBV6-5 once
TGTGCCACCAGCAGAGATAGGGGGGAGTATGGCTACACCTTC CATSRDRGEYGYTF TRBJ1-2 NA TRBV15 NA
TGCGCCAGCAGCCAAGATCTCGGCAGCTACGAGCAGTACTTC CASSQDLGSYEQYF TRBJ2-7 NA TRBV4-1 NA
TGTGCCACCTGTTCTGTGTCAGGGGGAACCCCCCTCCACTTT CATCSVSGGTPLHF TRBJ1-6 TRBD1 TRBV27 NA
TGTGCCATCAGTGAGTCAGCCGGGACTACAGAGACCCAGTACTTC CAISESAGTTETQYF TRBJ2-5 TRBD2 TRBV10-3 NA